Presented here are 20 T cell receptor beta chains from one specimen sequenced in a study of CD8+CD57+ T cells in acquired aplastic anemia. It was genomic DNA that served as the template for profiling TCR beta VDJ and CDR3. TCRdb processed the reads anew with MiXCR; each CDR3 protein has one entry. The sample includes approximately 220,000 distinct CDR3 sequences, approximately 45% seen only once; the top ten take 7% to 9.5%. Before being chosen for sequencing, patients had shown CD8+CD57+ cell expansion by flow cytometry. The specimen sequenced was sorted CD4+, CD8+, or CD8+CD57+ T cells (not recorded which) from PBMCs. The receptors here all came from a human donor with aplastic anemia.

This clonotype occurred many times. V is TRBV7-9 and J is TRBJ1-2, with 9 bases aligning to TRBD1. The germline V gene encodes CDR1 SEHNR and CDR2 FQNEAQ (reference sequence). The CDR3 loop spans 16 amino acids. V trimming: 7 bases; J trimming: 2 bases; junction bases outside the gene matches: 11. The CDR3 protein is CASTKGGQGRNYGYTF. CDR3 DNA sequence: TGTGCCAGCACCAAAGGGGGACAGGGCCGCAACTATGGCTACACCTTC.

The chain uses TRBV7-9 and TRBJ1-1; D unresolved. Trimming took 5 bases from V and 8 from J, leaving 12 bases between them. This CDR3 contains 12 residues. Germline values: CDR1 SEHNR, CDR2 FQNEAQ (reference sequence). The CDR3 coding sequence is TGTGCCAGCAGCCCCCCTTCCAGGGAAGCTTTCTTT. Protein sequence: CASSPPSREAFF.

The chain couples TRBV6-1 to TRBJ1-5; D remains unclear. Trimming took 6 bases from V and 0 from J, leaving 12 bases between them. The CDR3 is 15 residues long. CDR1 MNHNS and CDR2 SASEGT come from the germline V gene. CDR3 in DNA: TGTGCCAGCAGCCCTTTATTGAATAGCAATCAGCCCCAGCATTTT. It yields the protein CASSPLLNSNQPQHF.

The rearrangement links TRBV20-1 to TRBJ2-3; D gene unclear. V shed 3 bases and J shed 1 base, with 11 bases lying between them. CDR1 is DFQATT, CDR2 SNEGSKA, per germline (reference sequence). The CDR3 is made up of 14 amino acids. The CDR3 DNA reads TGCAGTGCTAGTATCCAGCGTGGCACAGATACGCAGTATTTT. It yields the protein CSASIQRGTDTQYF.

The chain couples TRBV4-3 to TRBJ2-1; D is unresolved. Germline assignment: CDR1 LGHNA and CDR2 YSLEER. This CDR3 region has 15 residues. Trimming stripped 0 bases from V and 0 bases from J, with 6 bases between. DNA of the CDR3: TGCGCCAGCAGCCAAGATAAGGGCTCCTACAATGAGCAGTTCTTC. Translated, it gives CASSQDKGSYNEQFF.

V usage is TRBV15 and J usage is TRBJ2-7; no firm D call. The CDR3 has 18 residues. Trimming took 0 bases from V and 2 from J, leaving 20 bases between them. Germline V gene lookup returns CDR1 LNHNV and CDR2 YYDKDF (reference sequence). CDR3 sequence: CATSRDFPTEHKTYEQYF. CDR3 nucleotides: TGTGCCACCAGCAGAGATTTTCCGACCGAACACAAAACCTACGAGCAGTACTTC.

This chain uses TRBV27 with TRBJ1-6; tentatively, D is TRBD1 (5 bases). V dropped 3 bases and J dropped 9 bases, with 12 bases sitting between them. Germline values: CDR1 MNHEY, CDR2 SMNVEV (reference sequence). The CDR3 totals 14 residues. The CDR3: CASSLGGVGSPLHF. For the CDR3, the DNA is TGTGCCAGCAGTTTGGGGGGGGTCGGTTCACCCCTCCACTTT.

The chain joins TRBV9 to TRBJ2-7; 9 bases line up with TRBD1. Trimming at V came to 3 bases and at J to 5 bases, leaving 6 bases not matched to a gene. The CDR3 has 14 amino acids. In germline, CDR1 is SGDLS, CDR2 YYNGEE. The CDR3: CASSDRDRDHEQYF. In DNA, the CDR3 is TGTGCCAGCAGCGACCGGGACAGGGACCACGAGCAGTACTTC.

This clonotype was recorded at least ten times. CDR3 sequence: CASSAVGQLNTEAFF. The CDR3 DNA sequence: TGTGCCAGCAGTGCGGTTGGACAGTTAAACACTGAAGCTTTCTTT. V is TRBV2 and J is TRBJ1-1; a possible D gene is TRBD1 (6 bases). Trimming shortened V by 4 bases and J by 2 bases, and 14 bases separated the two germline ends. Germline-derived CDR1 and CDR2 are SNHLY and FYNNEI. This CDR3 is 15 amino acids long.

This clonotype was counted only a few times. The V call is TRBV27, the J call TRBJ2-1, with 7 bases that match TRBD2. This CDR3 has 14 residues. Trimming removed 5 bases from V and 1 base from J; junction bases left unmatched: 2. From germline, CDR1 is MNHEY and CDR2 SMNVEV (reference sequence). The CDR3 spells CASSPSGSYNEQFF. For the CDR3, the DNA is TGTGCCAGCAGTCCTAGCGGATCCTACAATGAGCAGTTCTTC.

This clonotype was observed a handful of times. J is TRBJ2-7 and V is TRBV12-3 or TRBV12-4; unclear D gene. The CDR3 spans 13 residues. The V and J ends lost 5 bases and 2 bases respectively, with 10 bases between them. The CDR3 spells CASSVSSTYEQYF. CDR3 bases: TGTGCCAGCAGTGTTTCGAGTACCTACGAGCAGTACTTC.

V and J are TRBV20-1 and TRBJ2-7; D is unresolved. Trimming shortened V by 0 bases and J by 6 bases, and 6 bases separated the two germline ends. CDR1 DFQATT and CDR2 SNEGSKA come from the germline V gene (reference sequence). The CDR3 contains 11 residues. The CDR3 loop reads CSARDGCEQYF. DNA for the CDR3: TGCAGTGCTAGAGATGGATGCGAGCAGTACTTC.

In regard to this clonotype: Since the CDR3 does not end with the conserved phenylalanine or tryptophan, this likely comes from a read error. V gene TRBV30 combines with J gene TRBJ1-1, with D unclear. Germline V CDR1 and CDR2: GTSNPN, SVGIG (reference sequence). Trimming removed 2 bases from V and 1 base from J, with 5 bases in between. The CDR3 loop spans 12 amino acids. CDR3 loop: CAWSTANTEAFL. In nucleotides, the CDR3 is TGTGCCTGGAGTACGGCGAACACTGAAGCTTTCCTT.

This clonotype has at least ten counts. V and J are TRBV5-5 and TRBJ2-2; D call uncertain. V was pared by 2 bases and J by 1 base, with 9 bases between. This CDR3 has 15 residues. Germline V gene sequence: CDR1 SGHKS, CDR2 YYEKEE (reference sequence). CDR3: CASSFRAKNTGELFF. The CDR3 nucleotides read TGTGCCAGCAGCTTCCGAGCGAAGAACACCGGGGAGCTGTTTTTT.

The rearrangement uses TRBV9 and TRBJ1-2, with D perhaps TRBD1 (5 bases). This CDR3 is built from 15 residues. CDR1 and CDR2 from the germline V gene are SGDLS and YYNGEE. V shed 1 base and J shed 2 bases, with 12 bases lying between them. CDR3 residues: CASSVSGGSNYGYTF. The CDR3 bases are TGTGCCAGCAGCGTATCTGGGGGAAGCAACTATGGCTACACCTTC.

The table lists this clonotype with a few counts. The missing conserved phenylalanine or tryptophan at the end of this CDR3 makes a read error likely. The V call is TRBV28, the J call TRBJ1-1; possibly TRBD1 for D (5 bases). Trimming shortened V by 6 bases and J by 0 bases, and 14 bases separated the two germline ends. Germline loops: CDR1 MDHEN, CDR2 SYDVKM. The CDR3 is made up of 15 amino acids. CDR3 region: CASRYRQQMNTEAFL. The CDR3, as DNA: TGTGCCAGCAGGTACCGACAGCAGATGAACACTGAAGCTTTCTTG.

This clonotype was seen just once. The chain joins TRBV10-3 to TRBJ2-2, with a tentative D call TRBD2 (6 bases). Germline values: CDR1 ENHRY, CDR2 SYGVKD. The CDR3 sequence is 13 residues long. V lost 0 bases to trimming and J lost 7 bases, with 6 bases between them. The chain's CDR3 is CAISESGLGELFF. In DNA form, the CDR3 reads TGTGCCATCAGTGAGTCGGGACTCGGGGAGCTGTTTTTT.

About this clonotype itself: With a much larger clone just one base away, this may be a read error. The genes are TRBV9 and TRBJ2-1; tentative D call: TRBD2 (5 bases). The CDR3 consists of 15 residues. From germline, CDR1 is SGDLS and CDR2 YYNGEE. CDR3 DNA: TGCGCCAGCAGCTTGGAATTCCGGGACTACAATGAGCAGTTCTTC. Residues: CASSLEFRDYNEQFF. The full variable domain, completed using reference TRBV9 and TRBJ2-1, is DSGVTQTPKHLITATGQRVTLRCSPRSGDLSVYWYQQSLDQGLQFLIQYYNGEERAKGNILERFSAQQFPDLHSELNLSSLELGDSALYFCASSLEFRDYNEQFFGPGTRLTVL.

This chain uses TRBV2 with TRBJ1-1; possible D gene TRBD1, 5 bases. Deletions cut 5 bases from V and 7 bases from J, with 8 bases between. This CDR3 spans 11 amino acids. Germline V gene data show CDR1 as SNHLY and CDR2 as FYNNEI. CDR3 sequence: CASSRTFEAFF. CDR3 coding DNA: TGTGCCAGCAGTCGGACATTTGAAGCTTTCTTT.

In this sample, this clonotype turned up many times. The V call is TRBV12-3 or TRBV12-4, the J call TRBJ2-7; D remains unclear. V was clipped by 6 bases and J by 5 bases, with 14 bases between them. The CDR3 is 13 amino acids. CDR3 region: CASSLSNYNEQYF. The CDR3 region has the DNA TGTGCCAGCAGCCTCTCAAACTACAACGAGCAGTACTTC.